The next 19 T cell receptor beta chains were all read from a single sample in a study of cytomegalovirus exposure and HLA in healthy donors. The PCR had 60 Vbeta and 13 Jbeta primers. The repertoire was sequenced with immunoSEQ multiplex PCR; TCRdb's copy has only in-frame clones and lacks some. The profile shows around 100,000 clones, about 67% of them singletons. Sequenced input: PBMCs. These receptors came from a woman aged 18-35 years in good health and CMV-seropositive.

The chain joins TRBV27 to TRBJ2-2; unclear D gene. The CDR3 runs to 13 residues. The germline CDR1 and CDR2 sequences are MNHEY and SMNVEV (reference sequence). Trimming removed 6 bases from V and 4 bases from J, with 9 bases in between. This CDR3 reads CASSVSVTGELFF. CDR3 DNA sequence: TGTGCCAGCAGCGTGTCGGTCACCGGGGAGCTGTTTTTT.

V gene TRBV29-1 combines with J gene TRBJ2-7; D perhaps matches TRBD1 (6 bases). This CDR3 has 13 amino acids. Trimming took 6 bases from V and 3 from J, leaving 15 bases between them. Per germline, CDR1 SQVTM and CDR2 ANQGSEA. The CDR3 protein is CSVSQGTRYEQYF. DNA for the CDR3: TGCAGCGTGTCACAGGGAACCCGCTACGAGCAGTACTTC.

This clone was counted a single time. The gene calls are TRBV11-1 and TRBJ2-2, with D perhaps matching TRBD1 (5 bases). Germline V gives CDR1 SGHAT, CDR2 FQDESV (reference sequence). V shed 3 bases and J shed 4 bases, with 12 bases lying between them. The CDR3 consists of 15 residues. The CDR3 DNA reads TGTGCCAGCAGCTTGGGCAGGGCGACCACCGGGGAGCTGTTTTTT. Its translation: CASSLGRATTGELFF. The whole variable domain, filled in from reference TRBV11-1 and TRBJ2-2, reads EAEVAQSPRYKITEKSQAVAFWCDPISGHATLYWYRQILGQGPELLVQFQDESVVDDSQLPKDRFSAERLKGVDSTLKIQPAELGDSAMYLCASSLGRATTGELFFGEGSRLTVL.

The chain joins TRBV4-3 to TRBJ2-1, with a possible D match to TRBD2 (6 bases). This CDR3 is built from 13 residues. V was pared by 1 base and J by 6 bases, with 7 bases between. From germline, CDR1 is LGHNA and CDR2 YSLEER. DNA for the CDR3: TGCGCCAGCAGCCAAGGGACTACCAATGAGCAGTTCTTC. It translates to CASSQGTTNEQFF.

The V call is TRBV5-1, the J call TRBJ2-7; D perhaps matches TRBD2 (6 bases). Trimming left V 1 base short and J 6 bases short, with 17 bases between. CDR1 and CDR2 (germline): SGHRS, YFSETQ. The CDR3 is made up of 15 amino acids. CDR3 loop: CASSLTVGGVREQYF. As DNA, the CDR3 is TGCGCCAGCAGCTTGACCGTTGGCGGGGTCCGCGAGCAGTACTTC. Looking up the rest from reference TRBV5-1 and TRBJ2-7 gives the full variable domain: KAGVTQTPRYLIKTRGQQVTLSCSPISGHRSVSWYQQTPGQGLQFLFEYFSETQRNKGNFPGRFSGRQFSNSRSEMNVSTLELGDSALYLCASSLTVGGVREQYFGPGTRLTVT.

The chain carries TRBV25-1 and TRBJ1-4; TRBD1 matches at 7 bases. The CDR3 spans 16 residues. V shed 1 base and J 1 base; nucleotides not matched to a gene: 3. Germline loops: CDR1 MGHDK, CDR2 SYGVNS. In nucleotides, the CDR3 is TGTGCCAGCAGTGAATCGCAGGGGGTAACTAATGAAAAACTGTTTTTT. Translated, it gives CASSESQGVTNEKLFF.

V is TRBV27 and J is TRBJ2-1; TRBD1 matches at 9 bases. The ends lost 6 bases at V and 7 bases at J; junction bases unmatched: 16. Germline CDR1 is MNHEY and CDR2 is SMNVEV (reference sequence). The length of the CDR3 is 17 residues. The CDR3 sequence: CASRLLPSGTGTNEQFF. The CDR3 nucleotides read TGTGCCAGCAGACTACTACCCTCCGGGACAGGGACGAATGAGCAGTTCTTC.

The chain recombines TRBV6-6 with TRBJ2-3, with D perhaps TRBD2 (5 bases). The V gene's germline CDR1 is MNHNY and CDR2 SVGAGI (reference sequence). The CDR3 consists of 16 residues. V was trimmed by 0 bases and J by 0 bases, leaving 10 bases between them. The CDR3 spells CASSYSQRTSTDTQYF. The CDR3 bases are TGTGCCAGCAGTTACTCGCAGCGGACTAGCACAGATACGCAGTATTTT.

The chain couples TRBV29-1 to TRBJ2-5; 8 bases fit TRBD1. Germline V gene sequence: CDR1 SQVTM, CDR2 ANQGSEA. This CDR3 spans 12 amino acids. V gave up 8 bases and J gave up 2 bases; unmatched junction bases: 4. CDR3: CSSGQAQETQYF. The CDR3 DNA sequence: TGCAGCTCGGGACAGGCGCAAGAGACCCAGTACTTC.

The gene calls are TRBV5-1 and TRBJ1-1; D not certain. The CDR3 loop spans 16 amino acids. The germline CDR1 and CDR2 sequences are SGHRS and YFSETQ. Trimming stripped 3 bases from V and 5 bases from J, with 20 bases between. Written as DNA, the CDR3 is TGCGCCAGCAGCTCGAATACGGGGAGAGGTTGGACTGAAGCTTTCTTT. As protein: CASSSNTGRGWTEAFF.

V and J are TRBV7-2 and TRBJ1-1, with D hard to call. Germline CDR1 SGHTA, CDR2 FQGNSA. Trimming took 1 base from V and 0 from J, leaving 9 bases between them. This CDR3 region has 15 residues. The CDR3 region is CASSLDPRMNTEAFF. CDR3 coding DNA: TGTGCCAGCAGCTTAGATCCGCGAATGAACACTGAAGCTTTCTTT.

Comment on this clone: Distinct nucleotide sequences in the sample also encode this CDR3. Written as DNA, the CDR3 is TGTGCCAGCAGTTTTATTCAGGGGCCGAGGTATGGCTACACCTTC. Translation: CASSFIQGPRYGYTF. V is TRBV28 and J is TRBJ1-2; D is possibly TRBD1 (6 bases). The CDR3 length is 15 residues. Trimming removed 3 bases from V and 5 bases from J, with 16 bases in between. Germline CDR1 is MDHEN and CDR2 is SYDVKM.

This clone showed up just once. This chain connects TRBV29-1 to TRBJ2-7; 8 nucleotides agree with TRBD2. The V and J ends lost 6 bases and 4 bases, in that order; junction bases with no gene match: 8. Germline CDR1 is SQVTM and CDR2 is ANQGSEA. The CDR3 runs 13 residues. This chain's CDR3 is CSVTKRGPYEQYF. The DNA of the CDR3 is TGCAGCGTAACCAAGCGGGGGCCGTACGAGCAGTACTTC.

In this sample, this clone turned up a few times. In nucleotides, the CDR3 is TGTGCCAGCAGCTTGGGGGTCGGGACTAGCGGCACAGATACGCAGTATTTT. It yields the protein CASSLGVGTSGTDTQYF. V and J are TRBV5-8 and TRBJ2-3; TRBD2 matches at 10 bases. The CDR3 loop spans 17 amino acids. Germline loops: CDR1 SGHTS, CDR2 YDEGEE. V lost 0 bases and J lost 1; bases outside the gene matches: 5.

This chain joins TRBV7-9 and TRBJ2-7, with 8 bases fitting TRBD1. Germline CDR1 and CDR2: SEHNR and FQNEAQ (reference sequence). This CDR3 comprises 15 residues. J gave up 5 bases and V 4 bases, and 10 bases lay outside the gene matches. Written as DNA, the CDR3 is TGTGCCAGCAGCTCAAACACGGACAGGGCGGACGAGCAGTACTTC. It codes for CASSSNTDRADEQYF.

This clone was seen a few times. This chain links TRBV2 with TRBJ1-3, with unresolved D. Deletions cut 3 bases from V and 9 bases from J, with 6 bases between. The CDR3 consists of 11 residues. Looked up from germline, CDR1 is SNHLY and CDR2 is FYNNEI. The CDR3 loop is CASSDSPTIYF. In DNA form, the CDR3 reads TGTGCCAGCAGTGATAGCCCCACCATATATTTT. Full variable domain (missing parts from reference TRBV2 and TRBJ1-3): EPEVTQTPSHQVTQMGQEVILRCVPISNHLYFYWYRQILGQKVEFLVSFYNNEISEKSEIFDDQFSVERPDGSNFTLKIRSTKLEDSAMYFCASSDSPTIYFGEGSWLTVV.

This clone was counted once. This chain uses TRBV7-6 with TRBJ2-1; 8 nucleotides align to TRBD2. This CDR3 region has 15 residues. Germline V gene sequence: CDR1 SGHVS, CDR2 FNYEAQ. After removal of 5 bases from V and 7 bases from J, the junction contained 10 bases not matched to a gene. This CDR3 reads CASSPGGPRTNEQFF. The CDR3 DNA is TGTGCCAGCAGCCCGGGGGGGCCGAGGACGAATGAGCAGTTCTTC. Filled out from reference TRBV7-6 and TRBJ2-1, the complete variable domain reads GAGVSQSPRYKVTKRGQDVALRCDPISGHVSLYWYRQALGQGPEFLTYFNYEAQQDKSGLPNDRFSAERPEGSISTLTIQRTEQRDSAMYRCASSPGGPRTNEQFFGPGTRLTVL.

This clone was picked up a small number of times. This chain uses TRBV14 with TRBJ2-7; 10 nucleotides match TRBD1. Germline CDR1 is SGHDN and CDR2 is FVKESK. The CDR3 contains 17 residues. Unmatched junction bases numbered 9, after V lost 3 bases and J lost 1 base. The CDR3 reads CASSHYHPGQGSYEQYF. The CDR3 coding sequence is TGTGCCAGCAGCCATTACCATCCGGGACAGGGGTCCTACGAGCAGTACTTC.

The chain uses TRBV5-1 and TRBJ1-3, with 8 bases that match TRBD1. Trimming removed 7 bases from V and 4 bases from J; junction bases left unmatched: 7. The length of the CDR3 is 14 residues. Germline V gives CDR1 SGHRS, CDR2 YFSETQ. CDR3 DNA sequence: TGCGCCAGCGGGGAGACAGGGGCAGGAAACACCATATATTTT. Encoded protein: CASGETGAGNTIYF.